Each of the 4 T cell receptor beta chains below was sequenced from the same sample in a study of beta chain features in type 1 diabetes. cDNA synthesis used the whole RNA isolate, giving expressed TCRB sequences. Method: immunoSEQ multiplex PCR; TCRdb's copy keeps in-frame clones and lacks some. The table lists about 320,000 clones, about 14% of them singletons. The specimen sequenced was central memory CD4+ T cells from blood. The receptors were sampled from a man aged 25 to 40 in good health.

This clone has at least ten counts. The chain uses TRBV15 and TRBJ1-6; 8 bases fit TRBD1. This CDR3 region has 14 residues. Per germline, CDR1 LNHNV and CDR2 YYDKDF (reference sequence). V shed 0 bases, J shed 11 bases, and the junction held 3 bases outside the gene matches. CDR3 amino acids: CATSRDRTGPPLHF. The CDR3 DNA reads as TGTGCCACCAGCAGAGACCGGACAGGGCCACCCCTCCACTTT.

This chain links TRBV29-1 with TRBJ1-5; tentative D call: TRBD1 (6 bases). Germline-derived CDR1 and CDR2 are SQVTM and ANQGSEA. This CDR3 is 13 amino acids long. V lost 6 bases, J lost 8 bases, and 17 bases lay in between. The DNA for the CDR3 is TGCAGCGTCGGAAACAGGGATTTGGAGCCCCAGCATTTT. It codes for CSVGNRDLEPQHF. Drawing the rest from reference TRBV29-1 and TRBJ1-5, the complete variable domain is SAVISQKPSRDICQRGTSLTIQCQVDSQVTMMFWYRQQPGQSLTLIATANQGSEATYESGFVIDKFPISRPNLTFSTLTVSNMSPEDSSIYLCSVGNRDLEPQHFGDGTRLSIL.

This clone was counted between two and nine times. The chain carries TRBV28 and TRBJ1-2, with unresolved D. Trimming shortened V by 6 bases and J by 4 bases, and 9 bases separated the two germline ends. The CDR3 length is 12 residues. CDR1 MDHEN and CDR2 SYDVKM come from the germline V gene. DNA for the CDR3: TGTGCCAGCAGAGGGCCCAGCTATGGCTACACCTTC. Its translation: CASRGPSYGYTF.

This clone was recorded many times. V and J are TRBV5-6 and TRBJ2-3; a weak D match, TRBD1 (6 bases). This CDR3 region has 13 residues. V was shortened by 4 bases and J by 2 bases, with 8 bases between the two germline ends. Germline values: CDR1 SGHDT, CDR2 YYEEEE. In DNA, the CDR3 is TGTGCCAGCAGCACAGGGAACACAGATACGCAGTATTTT. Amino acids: CASSTGNTDTQYF.